A single sample is the source of the 22 T cell receptor beta chains below, sequenced in a study of T cell repertoires in cytomegalovirus infection. MiXCR was run by TCRdb on the reads, yielding one entry per CDR3 protein. The sample shows just under 300,000 distinct CDR3 sequences, around 10% of them seen only once. The sequenced material came from PBMCs. All receptors come from a human donor in good health (CMV status not recorded). Some clones in this sample may be carry-over from other donors' samples.

This clonotype was seen repeatedly, ten times or more. The V and J genes are TRBV6-5 and TRBJ1-1, with a tentative D call TRBD1 (5 bases). V lost 0 bases and J 5 bases, leaving 10 bases between the germline ends. This CDR3 spans 14 amino acids. Germline loops: CDR1 MNHEY, CDR2 SVGAGI. This chain's CDR3 is CASSYSGAGTEAFF. The CDR3 coding sequence is TGTGCCAGCAGTTACTCAGGGGCGGGAACTGAAGCTTTCTTT.

This clonotype was found many times. The chain combines TRBV20-1 with TRBJ2-7, with 11 positions matching TRBD1. Per the germline V gene, CDR1 is DFQATT and CDR2 is SNEGSKA (reference sequence). The trim removed 6 bases at V and 6 bases at J, leaving 13 bases unmatched. The CDR3 covers 15 residues. Written as DNA, the CDR3 is TGCAGTGCAAGGGACCTCGCCGGGACAGGGGGCGAGCAGTACTTC. Protein: CSARDLAGTGGEQYF.

This clonotype appeared a few times. The genes are TRBV19 and TRBJ2-5; maybe TRBD1 (6 bases). Germline CDR1 reads LNHDA; CDR2 reads SQIVND (reference sequence). The V and J ends lost 2 bases and 5 bases respectively, with 18 bases between them. The CDR3 has 16 amino acids. DNA of the CDR3: TGTGCCAGTAGTATAAGGGGGACGGCCGCCGGGGAGACCCAGTACTTC. It is translated as CASSIRGTAAGETQYF.

The chain employs TRBV20-1 and TRBJ2-5; D might be TRBD1 (6 bases). CDR1 and CDR2 from the germline V gene are DFQATT and SNEGSKA (reference sequence). V lost 5 bases, J lost 1 base, and 8 bases lay in between. CDR3 length equals 12 residues. CDR3 DNA: TGCAGTGCTCTGGACAGCCAAGAGACCCAGTACTTC. Its protein product is CSALDSQETQYF.

This clonotype has just a few counts. V gene TRBV20-1 combines with J gene TRBJ2-5, with 9 bases fitting TRBD1. CDR3 length: 15 amino acids. V was clipped by 5 bases and J by 5 bases; unmatched bases: 12. Germline V gene data show CDR1 as DFQATT and CDR2 as SNEGSKA (reference sequence). The CDR3 DNA is TGCAGTGCTGTTACAGGGGGCGCTGGGATCGAGACCCAGTACTTC. This gives the protein CSAVTGGAGIETQYF.

This clonotype was counted at least ten times. The V and J genes are TRBV3-1 and TRBJ1-1, with unresolved D. Germline lookup yields CDR1 LGHDT and CDR2 YNNKEL (reference sequence). There are 11 residues in the CDR3. The V end lost 1 base, the J end lost 7 bases, and 4 bases lay between the germline ends. CDR3 bases: TGTGCCAGCAGCCAAGTGGGTGAAGCTTTCTTT. As protein: CASSQVGEAFF.

This clonotype was detected ten times or more. This chain uses TRBV6-9 with TRBJ1-3; weak D call: TRBD1 (6 bases). The V end lost 4 bases, the J end lost 0 bases, and 25 bases lay between the germline ends. CDR1 is MNHGY and CDR2 is SVAAGI in the germline V gene. This CDR3 has 20 residues. CDR3 DNA: TGTGCCAGCAGTTTTCCCGGGACATGGAGGCCAATCAGCTCTGGAAACACCATATATTTT. The encoded protein is CASSFPGTWRPISSGNTIYF.

The chain joins TRBV12-3 or TRBV12-4 to TRBJ2-3; 9 bases are a match to TRBD2. There are 17 residues in the CDR3. V lost 0 bases to trimming and J lost 2 bases; unmatched junction nucleotides: 6. CDR3 sequence: CASSLAAGGPTTDTQYF. The CDR3 nucleotides are TGTGCCAGCAGTTTAGCCGCGGGGGGGCCAACCACAGATACGCAGTATTTT.

This clonotype showed up many times. J is TRBJ2-5 and V is TRBV7-2, with D uncertain. The germline CDR1 and CDR2 sequences are SGHTA and FQGNSA. This CDR3 is built from 13 residues. The V end lost 5 bases, the J end lost 3 bases, and 10 bases lay between the germline ends. CDR3 in amino acids: CASSSRREETQYF. In nucleotides, the CDR3 is TGTGCCAGCAGCAGCCGGAGAGAAGAGACCCAGTACTTC.

The chain carries TRBV28 and TRBJ2-7; D unresolved. The CDR3 is 14 residues long. Germline V gene data show CDR1 as MDHEN and CDR2 as SYDVKM. Trimming removed 5 bases at V and 4 bases at J, with 15 bases between. The CDR3: CASSRRGPGYEQYV. The CDR3 region has the DNA TGTGCCAGCAGTCGCCGTGGTCCCGGGTACGAGCAGTACGTC.

The table lists this clonotype with many counts. V is TRBV7-2 and J is TRBJ1-2; 10 positions match TRBD1. From germline, CDR1 is SGHTA and CDR2 FQGNSA. This CDR3 spans 16 amino acids. J gave up 6 bases and V 3 bases, and 10 bases lay outside the gene matches. CDR3 sequence reads: CASSFGVTGGNHGYTF. For the CDR3, the DNA is TGTGCCAGCAGCTTTGGGGTGACAGGGGGCAACCATGGCTACACCTTC.

The chain recombines TRBV5-8 with TRBJ2-1, with 8 nucleotides matching TRBD2. Germline V gene data show CDR1 as SGHTS and CDR2 as YDEGEE. V gave up 3 bases and J gave up 3 bases; unmatched junction bases: 5. The CDR3 length is 15 residues. CDR3 nucleotides: TGTGCCAGCAGCTCGGGGGGGCCACACTACAATGAGCAGTTCTTC. As protein: CASSSGGPHYNEQFF.

This clonotype was detected many times. The chain recombines TRBV7-3 with TRBJ2-2, with TRBD1 identical over 8 bases. The CDR3 totals 17 residues. CDR1 and CDR2 from the germline V gene are SGHTA and FQGTGA. With V trimmed by 3 bases and J by 0 bases, 6 bases remained unmatched. The CDR3 protein is CASSFPAGGANTGELFF. As DNA, the CDR3 is TGTGCCAGCAGCTTCCCCGCAGGGGGCGCGAACACCGGGGAGCTGTTTTTT.

This clonotype was observed many times. The chain is built from TRBV7-8 and TRBJ2-3; D may be TRBD1 or TRBD2 (5 bases each). With 4 bases removed from V and 4 bases from J, the gap between germline ends came to 15 bases. CDR3 length: 15 residues. CDR1 and CDR2 (germline): SGHVS, FQNEAQ. The CDR3 region is CASSSKWVGADTQYF. In DNA form, the CDR3 reads TGTGCCAGCAGCTCGAAGTGGGTGGGGGCAGATACGCAGTATTTT. Using reference TRBV7-8 and TRBJ2-3 for the parts outside the CDR3, the full variable domain is GAGVSQSPRYKVAKRGQDVALRCDPISGHVSLFWYQQALGQGPEFLTYFQNEAQLDKSGLPSDRFFAERPEGSVSTLKIQRTQQEDSAVYLCASSSKWVGADTQYFGPGTRLTVL.

The chain links TRBV25-1 to TRBJ1-2, with D possibly matching TRBD1 (6 bases). Looked up from germline, CDR1 is MGHDK and CDR2 is SYGVNS. The CDR3 is 11 residues long. Trimming shortened V by 6 bases and J by 5 bases, and 7 bases separated the two germline ends. This chain's CDR3 is CASRQGYGYTF. In nucleotides, the CDR3 is TGTGCCAGCAGACAGGGTTATGGCTACACCTTC.

This clonotype occurred a few times. The chain recombines TRBV5-1 with TRBJ2-2; 10 bases line up with TRBD2. CDR1 is SGHRS and CDR2 is YFSETQ in the germline V gene. The J segment lost 1 base and the V segment lost 2 bases, leaving 2 bases of the junction unmatched. The CDR3 consists of 16 residues. CDR3 in DNA: TGCGCCAGCAGCTTTACTAGCGGGATGAACACCGGGGAGCTGTTTTTT. Protein sequence: CASSFTSGMNTGELFF. The full variable domain, its missing parts supplied by reference TRBV5-1 and TRBJ2-2, is KAGVTQTPRYLIKTRGQQVTLSCSPISGHRSVSWYQQTPGQGLQFLFEYFSETQRNKGNFPGRFSGRQFSNSRSEMNVSTLELGDSALYLCASSFTSGMNTGELFFGEGSRLTVL.

There are many counts of this clonotype. This chain joins TRBV7-8 and TRBJ2-1, with D possibly being TRBD1 (6 bases). V gave up 6 bases and J gave up 8 bases, with 11 bases separating them. CDR1 and CDR2 from the germline V gene are SGHVS and FQNEAQ. This CDR3 is built from 12 residues. The CDR3 sequence: CASRFRGDEQFF. DNA for the CDR3: TGTGCCAGCAGGTTCAGGGGTGATGAGCAGTTCTTC.

The chain recombines TRBV15 with TRBJ1-1; D may be TRBD1 (6 bases). Trimming took 1 base from V and 7 from J, leaving 16 bases between them. Germline lookup yields CDR1 LNHNV and CDR2 YYDKDF (reference sequence). CDR3 size: 15 residues. CDR3 coding DNA: TGTGCCACCAGCAGAGGGTTTGGGGGCACCATTGAAGCTTTCTTT. Its protein is CATSRGFGGTIEAFF.

This clonotype was recorded many times. The chain carries TRBV7-8 and TRBJ2-2, with 9 bases aligning to TRBD1. Germline loops: CDR1 SGHVS, CDR2 FQNEAQ. The CDR3 is 15 residues long. The V segment lost 5 bases and the J segment 3 bases; nucleotides outside the gene matches: 4. CDR3 coding DNA: TGTGCCAGCAGCGGCCGGGACAGGGACACCGGGGAGCTGTTTTTT. As protein: CASSGRDRDTGELFF.

This clonotype was detected ten times or more. This chain joins TRBV2 and TRBJ1-6; D ambiguous. V lost 5 bases and J lost 9, with 11 bases in between. The germline CDR1 and CDR2 sequences are SNHLY and FYNNEI. The CDR3 sequence is 13 residues long. The CDR3 protein is CASSSDLGSPLHF. In DNA, the CDR3 is TGTGCCAGCAGTAGCGACCTTGGTTCACCCCTCCACTTT. Full variable domain (remainder filled in from reference TRBV2 and TRBJ1-6): EPEVTQTPSHQVTQMGQEVILRCVPISNHLYFYWYRQILGQKVEFLVSFYNNEISEKSEIFDDQFSVERPDGSNFTLKIRSTKLEDSAMYFCASSSDLGSPLHFGNGTRLTVT.

This clonotype has at least ten counts. The rearrangement joins TRBV6-7 to TRBJ2-7; 7 positions match TRBD1. TRBV6-7 has ORF status, its function being uncertain. CDR3 length equals 12 residues. V lost 5 bases, J lost 11 bases, and 9 bases stayed unmatched. CDR3 DNA: TGTGCCAGCAGTAGCGTCGAGGGGGCAGAGTACGTC. Translated: CASSSVEGAEYV.

The V gene is TRBV18, the J gene TRBJ1-1, with TRBD1 as a possible D gene (6 bases). The V end lost 1 base, the J end lost 0 bases, and 12 bases lay between the germline ends. Germline V gives CDR1 KGHSH, CDR2 LQKENI. The CDR3 sequence is 16 residues long. The CDR3 sequence is CASSPLQGQMNTEAFF. For the CDR3, the DNA is TGTGCCAGCTCACCACTCCAAGGACAGATGAACACTGAAGCTTTCTTT.